This TCR beta chain was captured by sequencing in a study of CD8+ T cells in alopecia areata. Across the whole study: Patients received oral tofacitinib, 5 to 10 mg twice daily, for moderate-to-severe alopecia areata. Study-wide points: Expanded CD8+ clones among the top 100, and scalp clonality, were significantly decreased by tofacitinib.

Treatment reported: oral pan-JAK inhibitor, 5-10 mg twice daily. Remarks on this clone: Its specificity is not known.

cDNA serving as the sequencing template came from extracted, reverse transcribed RNA. Libraries were prepared by immunoSEQ multiplex PCR; TCRdb keeps only in-frame clonotypes and omits some of them. This table has about 150,000 clones, about 51% appearing once. V lost 5 bases to trimming and J lost 2 bases; unmatched junction nucleotides: 6. CDR3 length: 14 amino acids. Looked up from germline, CDR1 is MNHEY and CDR2 is SVGAGI. The chain links TRBV6-5 to TRBJ2-7; 7 bases match TRBD2. The starting material was CD8+ T cells sorted from blood, obtained at week 4, from a patient treated with tofacitinib. The source of this sequence is a human donor with alopecia areata. The CDR3 DNA reads TGTGCCAGCAGTGGGGCGGGGGAAGCCTACGAGCAGTACTTC. Translation: CASSGAGEAYEQYF.